The next 27 T cell receptor beta chains were all read from a single sample in a study of blood T cell repertoires in COVID-19. Profiled with immunoSEQ multiplex PCR; TCRdb holds only in-frame clones, not every one. This table has roughly 250,000 clones, around nine tenths appearing once. Input material: peripheral blood. The receptor source for this set is a middle-aged woman who had recovered from COVID-19.

The chain has TRBV15 and TRBJ1-1, with TRBD1 as a possible D gene (6 bases). The CDR3 is 14 amino acids. Germline CDR1 LNHNV, CDR2 YYDKDF (reference sequence). V gave up 2 bases and J gave up 2 bases, with 9 bases separating them. CDR3 residues: CATSRPDSNTEAFF. The CDR3 coding sequence is TGTGCCACCAGCAGACCGGACAGCAACACTGAAGCTTTCTTT. The full variable domain, with the rest looked up from reference TRBV15 and TRBJ1-1, is DAMVIQNPRYQVTQFGKPVTLSCSQTLNHNVMYWYQQKSSQAPKLLFHYYDKDFNNEADTPDNFQSRRPNTSFCFLDIRSPGLGDTAMYLCATSRPDSNTEAFFGQGTRLTVV.

The genes are TRBV9 and TRBJ2-1; D is possibly TRBD2 (6 bases). The CDR3 covers 15 residues. Deletions cut 3 bases from V and 6 bases from J, with 16 bases between. The germline gives CDR1 SGDLS, CDR2 YYNGEE. CDR3 protein: CASSASVPRGNEQFF. The CDR3 DNA sequence: TGTGCCAGCAGCGCTAGCGTCCCTAGGGGCAATGAGCAGTTCTTC.

About this clone itself: The junction does not match germline at one end; this may be a read error. The CDR3 is CASSLAAGVGELFF. CDR3 bases: TGTGCTAGCAGCTTAGCAGCCGGGGTTGGGGAGCTGTTTTTT. The V call is TRBV7-7, the J call TRBJ2-2, with D possibly matching TRBD2 (5 bases). The CDR3 extends over 14 amino acids. In germline, CDR1 is SSHAT, CDR2 FNYEAQ (reference sequence).

The DNA of the CDR3 is TGCGCCAGCAGCTTGGCCGGGACAGGGAATGAAAAACTGTTTTTT. Translation: CASSLAGTGNEKLFF. J is TRBJ1-4 and V is TRBV4-3; the match to TRBD1 covers 9 bases. Germline loops: CDR1 LGHNA, CDR2 YSLEER. This CDR3 has 15 residues. V lost 5 bases, J lost 5 bases, and 6 bases stayed unmatched.

The V gene is TRBV4-3, the J gene TRBJ2-4; 12 bases are a match to TRBD2. The trim removed 4 bases at V and 7 bases at J, leaving 5 bases unmatched. There are 15 residues in the CDR3. The V gene's germline CDR1 is LGHNA and CDR2 YSLEER. The CDR3 DNA reads TGCGCCAGCAGCCCGACAGGGACTAGCGGGAACATTCAGTACTTC. The encoded protein is CASSPTGTSGNIQYF.

V gene TRBV28 combines with J gene TRBJ2-7; the D gene is possibly TRBD1 (6 bases). The V and J ends lost 3 bases and 1 base respectively, with 10 bases between them. The CDR3 length is 14 residues. The V gene's germline CDR1 is MDHEN and CDR2 SYDVKM. CDR3 loop: CASSLTGSSYEQYF. CDR3 DNA sequence: TGTGCCAGCAGTTTGACAGGATCGTCCTACGAGCAGTACTTC.

The rearrangement uses TRBV27 and TRBJ1-6, with D tentatively TRBD1 (5 bases). V lost 6 bases and J lost 5, with 17 bases in between. The CDR3 contains 16 residues. Per the germline V gene, CDR1 is MNHEY and CDR2 is SMNVEV (reference sequence). The CDR3 reads CASSPGLGKNNSPLHF. The CDR3 DNA reads as TGTGCCAGCAGCCCAGGGTTGGGCAAAAATAATTCACCCCTCCACTTT.

The genes are TRBV19 and TRBJ1-4; 7 bases map to TRBD1. Germline assignment: CDR1 LNHDA and CDR2 SQIVND (reference sequence). With 5 bases clipped from V and 8 bases from J, the junction kept 8 bases outside the gene matches. This CDR3 is 14 amino acids long. In nucleotides, the CDR3 is TGTGCCAGTAGTGCTGGGACAGACGTCGAAAAACTGTTTTTT. Protein: CASSAGTDVEKLFF.

V gene TRBV21-1 combines with J gene TRBJ1-2; TRBD1, the table's D call, lacks a check against the DNA. TRBV21-1 is listed as a pseudogene. This CDR3 region has 15 residues. The CDR3 loop is CASSESANSRYGYTF. CDR3 nucleotide sequence: TGTGCCAGCAGCGAGTCGGCAAACAGCCGCTATGGCTACACCTTC.

This clone was picked up one time. J is TRBJ2-5 and V is TRBV7-2, with TRBD2 identical over 8 bases. The germline V gene has CDR1 SGHTA and CDR2 FQGNSA. The ends lost 1 base at V and 0 bases at J; junction bases unmatched: 10. CDR3 size: 18 residues. The CDR3 spells CASSLGPGAGGYQETQYF. The CDR3 region has the DNA TGTGCCAGCAGCTTAGGGCCAGGGGCGGGGGGATACCAAGAGACCCAGTACTTC.

The CDR3 DNA follows: TGTGCCAGCGGCCCGGAGGACACAGATACGCAGTATTTT. Protein sequence: CASGPEDTDTQYF. The chain carries TRBV6-5 and TRBJ2-3, with D possibly matching TRBD2 (5 bases). V lost 8 bases and J 2 bases, leaving 11 bases between the germline ends. The CDR3 consists of 13 residues. The germline V gene has CDR1 MNHEY and CDR2 SVGAGI.

The CDR3 is CASSILRSSGANVLTF. The DNA for the CDR3 is TGTGCCAGTAGTATCTTGCGTAGCTCTGGGGCCAACGTCCTGACTTTC. This chain uses TRBV19 with TRBJ2-6; no clear D. The CDR3 is made up of 16 amino acids. Trimming stripped 3 bases from V and 0 bases from J, with 9 bases between. Germline V gene data show CDR1 as LNHDA and CDR2 as SQIVND (reference sequence).

V gene TRBV24-1 combines with J gene TRBJ1-4; D remains ambiguous. The V end lost 3 bases, the J end lost 8 bases, and 6 bases lay between the germline ends. CDR3 length: 12 residues. Germline CDR1 reads KGHDR; CDR2 reads SFDVKD. CDR3 in amino acids: CATSDTGEKLFF. The CDR3 nucleotides are TGTGCCACCAGTGATACGGGGGAAAAACTGTTTTTT.

The V and J genes are TRBV6-2 or TRBV6-3 and TRBJ2-5; 9 bases map to TRBD2. Germline V CDR1 and CDR2: MNHEY, SVGEGT. This CDR3 spans 14 amino acids. J lost 4 bases, V lost 5 bases, and 5 bases had no gene match. The CDR3 spells CASSVSGGSETQYF. Here the CDR3 DNA reads TGTGCCAGCAGTGTTAGCGGGGGATCAGAGACCCAGTACTTC.

V gene TRBV5-4 combines with J gene TRBJ1-1; D gene uncertain. Trimming shortened V by 0 bases and J by 5 bases, and 14 bases separated the two germline ends. The CDR3 is 15 residues long. Germline V gene sequence: CDR1 SGHNT, CDR2 YYREEE (reference sequence). In nucleotides, the CDR3 is TGTGCCAGCAGCTTGGATCGGGGTTTCTCGACTGAAGCTTTCTTT. It yields the protein CASSLDRGFSTEAFF.

About this clone: Other DNA sequences in the sample encode the same CDR3. The chain carries TRBV19 and TRBJ2-7; 9 nucleotides line up with TRBD1. The germline gives CDR1 LNHDA, CDR2 SQIVND (reference sequence). The CDR3 has 14 residues. The J segment lost 2 bases and the V segment lost 6 bases, leaving 5 bases of the junction unmatched. Written as DNA, the CDR3 is TGTGCCAGTAGCCCCGGGACAGGGCCCTACGAGCAGTACTTC. The encoded protein is CASSPGTGPYEQYF.

This chain links TRBV5-1 with TRBJ2-1; TRBD2 is a possible D gene (5 bases). This CDR3 has 17 amino acids. CDR1 and CDR2 (germline): SGHRS, YFSETQ. V was shortened by 0 bases and J by 6 bases, with 19 bases between the two germline ends. The CDR3 DNA reads TGCGCCAGCAGCTTGGTGGCACTTCGGGATCGGGGCAATGAGCAGTTCTTC. This encodes CASSLVALRDRGNEQFF.

The chain joins TRBV28 to TRBJ2-5, with 7 bases identical to TRBD2. The CDR3 length is 16 residues. Germline values: CDR1 MDHEN, CDR2 SYDVKM. With 6 bases clipped from V and 2 bases from J, the junction kept 12 bases outside the gene matches. The CDR3 coding sequence is TGTGCCAGCAGCCCGCCGGGCGGGGGAGGGCAAGAGACCCAGTACTTC. It specifies CASSPPGGGGQETQYF.

This clone was detected once. DNA of the CDR3: TGTGCCAGCAGCTCGAGGAGCGGGGGGGTCTACAATGAGCAGTTCTTC. Protein: CASSSRSGGVYNEQFF. This rearrangement joins TRBV7-6 to TRBJ2-1; TRBD2 agrees at 10 bases. Germline CDR1 reads SGHVS; CDR2 reads FNYEAQ. V dropped 4 bases and J dropped 3; count of bases not matched to a gene: 6. This CDR3 has 16 residues.

V and J are TRBV9 and TRBJ2-1; D may be TRBD1 (5 bases). CDR3 length equals 15 residues. Germline loops: CDR1 SGDLS, CDR2 YYNGEE. V lost 1 base to trimming and J lost 4 bases, with 12 bases between them. CDR3 in amino acids: CASSVRGTGYNEQFF. The CDR3 DNA reads TGTGCCAGCAGCGTAAGGGGAACCGGGTACAATGAGCAGTTCTTC.

The V gene is TRBV9, the J gene TRBJ2-3; D call uncertain. Per the germline V gene, CDR1 is SGDLS and CDR2 is YYNGEE. V was cut by 4 bases and J by 6 bases, with 12 bases left in between. The CDR3 is 13 amino acids. The chain's CDR3 is CASSMSPGDTQYF. The DNA of the CDR3 is TGTGCCAGCAGCATGAGCCCCGGTGATACGCAGTATTTT.

The chain joins TRBV30 to TRBJ2-7, with D hard to call. The CDR3 is 11 amino acids. The germline V gene has CDR1 GTSNPN and CDR2 SVGIG (reference sequence). V lost 0 bases to trimming and J lost 7 bases, with 7 bases between them. In nucleotides, the CDR3 is TGTGCCTGGAGTGTAATCGGGGAGCAGTACTTC. This encodes CAWSVIGEQYF.

This chain connects TRBV2 to TRBJ2-1, with 9 positions matching TRBD2. CDR3 size: 17 residues. Trimming cost V 6 bases and J 2 bases; bases outside gene matches: 11. From germline, CDR1 is SNHLY and CDR2 FYNNEI. As DNA, the CDR3 is TGTGCCAGCAGACCAGGAGGACTAGCGAAACCCTACAATGAGCAGTTCTTC. This gives the protein CASRPGGLAKPYNEQFF.

The chain employs TRBV6-2 or TRBV6-3 and TRBJ2-2; TRBD1 agrees at 11 bases. The CDR3 has 16 residues. Per germline, CDR1 MNHEY and CDR2 SVGEGT. After removal of 4 bases from V and 6 bases from J, the junction contained 7 bases not matched to a gene. CDR3 protein: CASSSMGQGVPGELFF. DNA for the CDR3: TGTGCCAGCAGTTCGATGGGACAGGGGGTTCCCGGGGAGCTGTTTTTT.

The genes are TRBV10-1 and TRBJ1-2; D is ambiguous. There are 15 residues in the CDR3. In germline, CDR1 is WNHNN, CDR2 SYGVQD (reference sequence). V gave up 4 bases and J gave up 2 bases, with 14 bases separating them. CDR3 residues: CASSVGRPSNYGYTF. The CDR3 DNA follows: TGCGCCAGCAGTGTAGGCAGGCCTTCCAACTATGGCTACACCTTC.

The chain combines TRBV5-4 with TRBJ1-2, with D tentatively TRBD1 (6 bases). The CDR3 loop spans 15 amino acids. Looked up from germline, CDR1 is SGHNT and CDR2 is YYREEE (reference sequence). V shed 0 bases and J shed 8 bases, with 17 bases lying between them. CDR3 DNA: TGTGCCAGCAGCTTGGAGCCAGGGGATGTTCGGGGCTACACCTTC. This sequence encodes CASSLEPGDVRGYTF.

The chain carries TRBV4-2 and TRBJ1-6; 8 bases are shared with TRBD1. This CDR3 region has 16 residues. CDR1 and CDR2 (germline): LGHNA, YNFKEQ. J lost 7 bases, V lost 4 bases, and 9 bases had no gene match. For the CDR3, the DNA is TGTGCCAGCAGCCCCCGGAGCGGGACAGGCAATTCACCCCTCCACTTT. The encoded protein is CASSPRSGTGNSPLHF.